The 5 T cell receptor beta chains below were found in one sample sequenced in a study of blood T cell repertoires in COVID-19. Produced via immunoSEQ multiplex PCR; TCRdb's table is partial and in-frame only. Of some 150,000 clones in the sample, around 86% were seen once. The sequenced material came from peripheral blood. The origin of the receptors is an elderly woman in a cohort sampled during active or convalescent COVID-19.

V and J are TRBV18 and TRBJ2-7, with TRBD2 matching 7 bases. The ends lost 0 bases at V and 12 bases at J; junction bases unmatched: 5. The germline V gene encodes CDR1 KGHSH and CDR2 LQKENI. This CDR3 region has 12 residues. Here the CDR3 DNA reads TGTGCCAGCTCACCACCTCGCGGGGGAGGGTACTTC. Translated, it gives CASSPPRGGGYF.

The rearrangement links TRBV28 to TRBJ1-5, with a possible D match to TRBD1 (6 bases). The germline V and J ends were trimmed by 11 bases and 3 bases, with 14 bases remaining between them. CDR1 is MDHEN and CDR2 is SYDVKM in the germline V gene. The CDR3 runs 13 residues. CDR3 residues: CASSGGANQPQHF. The CDR3 bases are TGTGCCTCTTCTGGGGGGGCCAATCAGCCCCAGCATTTT.

The V and J genes are TRBV9 and TRBJ2-3; D uncertain. The length of the CDR3 is 15 residues. Trimming removed 0 bases from V and 2 bases from J, with 10 bases in between. In germline, CDR1 is SGDLS, CDR2 YYNGEE. The DNA for the CDR3 is TGTGCCAGCAGCGTAGAGACTCTTACCACAGATACGCAGTATTTT. This encodes CASSVETLTTDTQYF.

This clone was seen a handful of times. This chain joins TRBV15 and TRBJ1-6, with D perhaps TRBD1 (6 bases). In germline, CDR1 is LNHNV, CDR2 YYDKDF (reference sequence). V was pared by 6 bases and J by 6 bases, with 12 bases between. CDR3 length equals 14 residues. This CDR3 reads CATRGQQLNSPLHF. For the CDR3, the DNA is TGTGCCACCAGAGGACAGCAGCTTAATTCACCCCTCCACTTT.

The rearrangement links TRBV7-9 to TRBJ2-7, with D possibly TRBD1 on 6 matching bases. The CDR3 totals 15 residues. V dropped 4 bases and J dropped 2 bases, with 15 bases sitting between them. Germline assignment: CDR1 SEHNR and CDR2 FQNEAQ (reference sequence). This CDR3 reads CASSSGRGRTYEQYF. In nucleotides, the CDR3 is TGTGCCAGCAGCTCCGGAAGGGGGAGAACCTACGAGCAGTACTTC.